The clone carrying this T cell receptor (beta chain) was observed many times. The antigen remains undetermined. The CDR3 extends 3 residues past the end of the read, so its final part is completed from the germline J gene. Germline V gene sequence: CDR1 SGHAT, CDR2 FQNNGV. V dropped 0 bases and J dropped 5; count of bases not matched to a gene: 3. CDR3 length equals 14 residues. The sample belongs to a study of T cell clonality in common variable immunodeficiency. Study findings and constraints: Common variable immunodeficiency TCR beta sequences reportedly had fewer deletions and N-nucleotide insertions.

Donors gave roughly 5 to 8 ml heparinized peripheral whole blood. TCRdb's table, derived via immunoSEQ multiplex PCR, lists solely in-frame clones and lacks some. The sample was found to contain 20,000 or so clones, and every one recurs. The sample comprised peripheral blood mononuclear cells. This TCR was recovered from a human donor with common variable immunodeficiency. The V call is TRBV11-2, the J call TRBJ2-5; 7 bases line up with TRBD1. The CDR3 loop is CASSLDQGVETQYF. CDR3 DNA (partial): TGTGCCAGCAGCTTAGATCAGGGGGTGGAGACC.